Below are 30 T cell receptor beta chains sequenced from a single sample in a study of blood T cell repertoires in COVID-19. Assay used: immunoSEQ multiplex PCR; TCRdb lists only in-frame clones, some missing. The top ten hold approximately 2.5% of the sample, which has about 220,000 clones, roughly 88% seen once. Sequencing used PBMCs or T cells enriched from blood (not recorded which). These receptors were obtained from a woman in her 40s with acute COVID-19.

The chain recombines TRBV27 with TRBJ1-1, with a weak D call TRBD1 (5 bases). V dropped 6 bases and J dropped 5 bases, with 31 bases sitting between them. Germline-derived CDR1 and CDR2 are MNHEY and SMNVEV (reference sequence). CDR3 length equals 19 residues. As DNA, the CDR3 is TGTGCCAGCAGACCCACCTTGGGGGGGAGGAGGGTCCGGGGGACTGAAGCTTTCTTT. Its translation: CASRPTLGGRRVRGTEAFF.

The chain has TRBV12-5 and TRBJ1-5, with 8 bases identical to TRBD1. CDR1 LGHNT and CDR2 FRNRAP come from the germline V gene. There are 16 residues in the CDR3. J was trimmed by 6 bases and V by 6 bases; bases with no gene match: 13. For the CDR3, the DNA is TGTGCTAGTGGCGCCCAGGGGGCTCCGGGTGCTCAGCCCCAGCATTTT. Translated: CASGAQGAPGAQPQHF. Drawing the rest from reference TRBV12-5 and TRBJ1-5, the complete variable domain is DARVTQTPRHKVTEMGQEVTMRCQPILGHNTVFWYRQTMMQGLELLAYFRNRAPLDDSGMPKDRFSAEMPDATLATLKIQPSEPRDSAVYFCASGAQGAPGAQPQHFGDGTRLSIL.

The gene calls are TRBV6-5 and TRBJ2-1; 7 bases line up with TRBD1. The CDR3 loop spans 14 amino acids. The germline gives CDR1 MNHEY, CDR2 SVGAGI. V shed 5 bases and J 6 bases; nucleotides not matched to a gene: 7. The CDR3 loop is CASSPRGTRNEQFF. The CDR3 region has the DNA TGTGCCAGCAGTCCCAGGGGGACCCGCAATGAGCAGTTCTTC.

The rearrangement links TRBV4-2 to TRBJ2-1; 8 nucleotides align to TRBD2. The CDR3 has 16 residues. The germline gives CDR1 LGHNA, CDR2 YNFKEQ. Trimming removed 5 bases from V and 8 bases from J; junction bases left unmatched: 14. This CDR3 is CASSGESGLGSYEQFF. The CDR3 DNA follows: TGTGCCAGCAGCGGTGAGTCGGGACTAGGTTCTTATGAGCAGTTCTTC.

The chain couples TRBV5-4 to TRBJ1-2; D is possibly TRBD1 (5 bases). CDR1 and CDR2 from the germline V gene are SGHNT and YYREEE (reference sequence). The ends were cut back, 0 bases at V and 1 base at J, with 7 bases in the middle. This CDR3 spans 14 amino acids. This CDR3 reads CASSLAGVNYGYTF. The CDR3 nucleotides read TGTGCCAGCAGCTTGGCGGGGGTTAACTATGGCTACACCTTC.

This chain uses TRBV19 with TRBJ2-2; D is perhaps TRBD2 (5 bases). CDR1 and CDR2 from the germline V gene are LNHDA and SQIVND (reference sequence). This CDR3 comprises 15 residues. The V and J ends lost 2 bases and 4 bases respectively, with 11 bases between them. The CDR3 protein is CASSILRASTGELFF. CDR3 DNA sequence: TGTGCCAGTAGTATATTGAGGGCGAGCACCGGGGAGCTGTTTTTT. Variable domain in full (rest from reference TRBV19 and TRBJ2-2): DGGITQSPKYLFRKEGQNVTLSCEQNLNHDAMYWYRQDPGQGLRLIYYSQIVNDFQKGDIAEGYSVSREKKESFPLTVTSAQKNPTAFYLCASSILRASTGELFFGEGSRLTVL.

The chain is built from TRBV7-9 and TRBJ2-2; D remains unclear. The germline CDR1 and CDR2 sequences are SEHNR and FQNEAQ (reference sequence). With 5 bases removed from V and 3 bases from J, the gap between germline ends came to 13 bases. This CDR3 comprises 15 residues. The CDR3 sequence is CASSDPNGYTGELFF. CDR3 nucleotide sequence: TGTGCCAGCAGCGATCCTAACGGTTACACCGGGGAGCTGTTTTTT. The whole variable domain, filled in from reference TRBV7-9 and TRBJ2-2, reads DTGVSQNPRHKITKRGQNVTFRCDPISEHNRLYWYRQTLGQGPEFLTYFQNEAQLEKSRLLSDRFSAERPKGSFSTLEIQRTEQGDSAMYLCASSDPNGYTGELFFGEGSRLTVL.

The chain is built from TRBV5-6 and TRBJ2-1, with TRBD2 matching 9 bases. V gave up 0 bases and J gave up 2 bases; unmatched junction bases: 3. The CDR3 contains 16 residues. The germline gives CDR1 SGHDT, CDR2 YYEEEE. The CDR3 loop reads CASSLAREGPYNEQFF. CDR3 bases: TGTGCCAGCAGCTTGGCGCGGGAGGGGCCCTACAATGAGCAGTTCTTC.

The chain has TRBV9 and TRBJ2-3; TRBD2 agrees at 8 bases. The germline gives CDR1 SGDLS, CDR2 YYNGEE. This CDR3 comprises 17 residues. The V segment lost 4 bases and the J segment 5 bases; nucleotides outside the gene matches: 15. The CDR3, as DNA: TGTGCCAGCAGCTTCGAAAAAGCGGGAGCGGGCTTAGATACGCAGTATTTT. It encodes CASSFEKAGAGLDTQYF.

The chain combines TRBV21-1 with TRBJ2-7; the table calls TRBD2, which could not be checked here. TRBV21-1 is marked as a pseudogene. The CDR3 is 15 amino acids. The CDR3: CASRSLAGAPYEQYV. For the CDR3, the DNA is TGTGCCAGCAGGTCACTAGCGGGTGCTCCCTACGAGCAGTACGTC.

The CDR3: CSVRLNEKLFF. Here the CDR3 DNA reads TGCAGCGTACGACTTAATGAAAAACTGTTTTTT. The V and J genes are TRBV29-1 and TRBJ1-4; no clear D. The CDR3 extends over 11 amino acids. Germline-derived CDR1 and CDR2 are SQVTM and ANQGSEA. The V and J ends lost 6 bases and 4 bases respectively, with 6 bases between them.

The V and J genes are TRBV2 and TRBJ1-3; no firm D call. CDR1 is SNHLY and CDR2 is FYNNEI in the germline V gene. This CDR3 comprises 15 residues. V dropped 7 bases and J dropped 1 base, with 14 bases sitting between them. The CDR3 bases are TGTGCCAGCACCTCCCTCGGAGTATCTGGAAACACCATATATTTT. Its protein product is CASTSLGVSGNTIYF. Full variable domain (outside the CDR3, taken from reference TRBV2 and TRBJ1-3): EPEVTQTPSHQVTQMGQEVILRCVPISNHLYFYWYRQILGQKVEFLVSFYNNEISEKSEIFDDQFSVERPDGSNFTLKIRSTKLEDSAMYFCASTSLGVSGNTIYFGEGSWLTVV.

V is TRBV7-8 and J is TRBJ2-1; 15 positions match TRBD2. The CDR3 has 16 residues. Trimming cost V 6 bases and J 8 bases; bases outside gene matches: 8. Germline CDR1 reads SGHVS; CDR2 reads FQNEAQ. In DNA form, the CDR3 reads TGTGCCAGCAGTGAGACGGGACTAGCGGGAGGCCATGAGCAGTTCTTC. It is translated as CASSETGLAGGHEQFF.

This clone was observed once. This sequence joins TRBV9 and TRBJ2-1; D gene uncertain. V shed 4 bases and J shed 8 bases, with 7 bases lying between them. This CDR3 has 11 residues. Per germline, CDR1 SGDLS and CDR2 YYNGEE. CDR3 protein: CASSTSHEQFF. The DNA of the CDR3 is TGTGCCAGCAGCACAAGTCATGAGCAGTTCTTC.

The chain employs TRBV5-1 and TRBJ1-2; D is unclear. Between the trimmed V and J ends, which lost 0 bases and 4 bases, there was a span of 10 bases. In germline, CDR1 is SGHRS, CDR2 YFSETQ. This CDR3 is built from 14 residues. CDR3: CASSLGGQAYGYTF. The CDR3 nucleotides are TGCGCCAGCAGCTTGGGAGGGCAGGCCTATGGCTACACCTTC.

The V call is TRBV5-1, the J call TRBJ1-1; TRBD1 matches at 12 bases. Germline CDR1 is SGHRS and CDR2 is YFSETQ. The CDR3 has 14 residues. V dropped 3 bases and J dropped 8; count of bases not matched to a gene: 5. Written as DNA, the CDR3 is TGCGCCAGCAGCTCGGGACAGGGGGCAGGGGAAGCTTTCTTT. This translates into CASSSGQGAGEAFF.

This sequence joins TRBV14 and TRBJ2-7; possibly TRBD1 for D (6 bases). CDR1 and CDR2 (germline): SGHDN, FVKESK. The CDR3 length is 14 residues. Deletions cut 8 bases from V and 3 bases from J, with 17 bases between. The CDR3 reads CASGRSGGGYEQYF. The CDR3 DNA reads TGTGCCAGCGGTAGGAGTGGGGGCGGCTACGAGCAGTACTTC. Full variable domain (remainder filled in from reference TRBV14 and TRBJ2-7): EAGVTQFPSHSVIEKGQTVTLRCDPISGHDNLYWYRRVMGKEIKFLLHFVKESKQDESGMPNNRFLAERTGGTYSTLKVQPAELEDSGVYFCASGRSGGGYEQYFGPGTRLTVT.

This clone was seen a single time. The chain carries TRBV19 and TRBJ1-1; 9 positions match TRBD1. V lost 6 bases to trimming and J lost 2 bases; unmatched junction nucleotides: 7. CDR1 LNHDA and CDR2 SQIVND come from the germline V gene (reference sequence). This CDR3 region has 15 residues. Written as DNA, the CDR3 is TGTGCCAGTAGAACAGGGGGCGAACGTAACACTGAAGCTTTCTTT. It is translated as CASRTGGERNTEAFF.

J is TRBJ1-3 and V is TRBV6-6; D not resolved. Germline V gives CDR1 MNHNY, CDR2 SVGAGI (reference sequence). The V end was cut by 5 bases, the J end by 4 bases, with 15 bases between. The CDR3 consists of 15 residues. CDR3 nucleotides: TGTGCCAGCAGTCCTGGACTGACGGCCGGAAACACCATATATTTT. Translating it yields CASSPGLTAGNTIYF.

The rearrangement uses TRBV4-1 and TRBJ1-5; D ambiguous. With 2 bases removed from V and 2 bases from J, the gap between germline ends came to 10 bases. CDR1 MGHRA and CDR2 YSYEKL come from the germline V gene. This CDR3 contains 15 residues. CDR3 sequence: CASSQSGVGNQPQHF. The CDR3 DNA reads TGCGCCAGCAGCCAATCAGGTGTCGGCAATCAGCCCCAGCATTTT.

This clone was observed a few times. V and J are TRBV6-4 and TRBJ2-3; D not certain. V lost 3 bases and J 0 bases, leaving 4 bases between the germline ends. From germline, CDR1 is MRHNA and CDR2 SNTAGT. This CDR3 has 13 amino acids. DNA for the CDR3: TGTGCCAGCAGTGAGCGGAGCACAGATACGCAGTATTTT. Translated: CASSERSTDTQYF.

This chain joins TRBV19 and TRBJ1-2; D not certain. The CDR3 length is 15 residues. V gave up 3 bases and J gave up 4 bases, with 15 bases separating them. Per germline, CDR1 LNHDA and CDR2 SQIVND (reference sequence). This CDR3 is CASSIPRGSGYGYTF. In DNA form, the CDR3 reads TGTGCCAGTAGTATCCCTCGGGGATCGGGCTATGGCTACACCTTC.

The chain recombines TRBV6-5 with TRBJ2-7; 7 bases agree with TRBD1. The CDR3 is 15 residues long. V lost 5 bases to trimming and J lost 0 bases; unmatched junction nucleotides: 7. The germline V gene encodes CDR1 MNHEY and CDR2 SVGAGI. CDR3 protein: CASSPTGLVSYEQYF. CDR3 sequence (DNA): TGTGCCAGCAGTCCGACAGGGTTGGTCTCCTACGAGCAGTACTTC.

Note on this clone: The sample contains more than one DNA sequence encoding this CDR3. The chain has TRBV18 and TRBJ2-6; D gene uncertain. Germline V CDR1 and CDR2: KGHSH, LQKENI. The ends were cut back, 0 bases at V and 1 base at J, with 4 bases in the middle. The CDR3 consists of 15 residues. The DNA for the CDR3 is TGTGCCAGCTCACCACCTCGGTCTGGGGCCAACGTCCTGACTTTC. It specifies CASSPPRSGANVLTF.

The V gene is TRBV27, the J gene TRBJ1-1, with TRBD1 matching over 7 bases. The CDR3 runs to 14 residues. The germline CDR1 and CDR2 sequences are MNHEY and SMNVEV (reference sequence). V lost 6 bases to trimming and J lost 6 bases; unmatched junction nucleotides: 10. In DNA, the CDR3 is TGTGCCAGCAGCTCCGACAGGGCCACATCTGAAGCTTTCTTT. Translated: CASSSDRATSEAFF.

The chain recombines TRBV2 with TRBJ1-6, with D hard to call. V was clipped by 3 bases and J by 7 bases, with 13 bases between them. This CDR3 is built from 15 residues. Germline CDR1 and CDR2: SNHLY and FYNNEI. CDR3 DNA sequence: TGTGCCAGCAGTGATGGAGGGCTTGGGAATTCACCCCTCCACTTT. This translates into CASSDGGLGNSPLHF.

V and J are TRBV5-6 and TRBJ1-2, with TRBD1 matching over 8 bases. The CDR3 is 13 amino acids. J gave up 7 bases and V 7 bases, and 9 bases lay outside the gene matches. Germline V gene data show CDR1 as SGHDT and CDR2 as YYEEEE. CDR3 nucleotide sequence: TGTGCCAGCGCGGTGGACAGGGCGCGTGGCTACACCTTC. Translation: CASAVDRARGYTF.

The chain employs TRBV7-2 and TRBJ1-5, with 12 bases matching TRBD1. The CDR3 totals 17 residues. V lost 5 bases, J lost 2 bases, and 7 bases stayed unmatched. Germline V lookup: CDR1 SGHTA, CDR2 FQGNSA. This CDR3 is CASSPGTGGSGNQPQHF. The CDR3 DNA reads TGTGCCAGCAGCCCGGGGACAGGGGGCTCGGGCAATCAGCCCCAGCATTTT.

This rearrangement joins TRBV24-1 to TRBJ2-1; the match to TRBD2 covers 9 bases. The junction had 12 bases not matched to a gene; V was cut back by 12 bases and J by 4 bases. Germline V gene data show CDR1 as KGHDR and CDR2 as SFDVKD. The CDR3 is 15 amino acids. CDR3 residues: CAVRASGERYNEQFF. The DNA for the CDR3 is TGTGCCGTTCGAGCTAGCGGGGAACGGTACAATGAGCAGTTCTTC.

The chain employs TRBV7-2 and TRBJ2-7; 11 bases map to TRBD2. This CDR3 is 15 amino acids long. After removal of 5 bases from V and 0 bases from J, the junction contained 3 bases not matched to a gene. Germline V CDR1 and CDR2: SGHTA, FQGNSA. CDR3 sequence reads: CASSQGLAASYEQYV. CDR3 nucleotides: TGTGCCAGCAGCCAGGGACTAGCGGCCTCCTACGAGCAGTACGTC.